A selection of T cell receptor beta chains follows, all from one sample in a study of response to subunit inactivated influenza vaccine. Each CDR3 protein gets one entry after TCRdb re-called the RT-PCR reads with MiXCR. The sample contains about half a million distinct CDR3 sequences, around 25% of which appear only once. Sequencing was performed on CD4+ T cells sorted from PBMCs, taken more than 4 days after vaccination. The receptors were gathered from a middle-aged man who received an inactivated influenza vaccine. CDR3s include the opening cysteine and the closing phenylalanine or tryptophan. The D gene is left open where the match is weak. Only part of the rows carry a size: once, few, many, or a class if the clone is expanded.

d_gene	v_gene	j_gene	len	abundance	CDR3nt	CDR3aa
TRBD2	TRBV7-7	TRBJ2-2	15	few	TGTGCCAGCAGCGCGGGACTAGCGAACACCGGGGAGCTGTTTTTT	CASSAGLANTGELFF
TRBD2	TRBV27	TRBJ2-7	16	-	TGTGCCAGCAGTCGAGGGATGCTAGCGGGAGTTCGGGAGCAGTACTTC	CASSRGMLAGVREQYF
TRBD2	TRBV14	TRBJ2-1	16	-	TGTGCCAGCAGCCAACGGAACCGAGGACTAGACAATGAGCAGTTCTTC	CASSQRNRGLDNEQFF
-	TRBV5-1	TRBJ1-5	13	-	TGCGCCAGCAGCGCATCGGGGGATCAGCCCCAGCATTTT	CASSASGDQPQHF
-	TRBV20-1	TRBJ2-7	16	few	TGCAGTGCTAGAGGGTACGGAACGGGGACCGAATTTGAGCAGTACTTC	CSARGYGTGTEFEQYF
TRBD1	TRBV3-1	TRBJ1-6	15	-	TGTGCCAGCAGCCAGGTAAGGACAGGCAATTCACCCCTCCACTTT	CASSQVRTGNSPLHF
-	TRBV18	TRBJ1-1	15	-	TGTGCCAGCTCGCCTACTTGGGGCGAGAATACTGAAGCTTTCTTT	CASSPTWGENTEAFF
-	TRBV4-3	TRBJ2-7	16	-	TGCGCCAGCAGCCAAGAACTGACAGTAGGGGCATGGGAGCAGTACTTC	CASSQELTVGAWEQYF
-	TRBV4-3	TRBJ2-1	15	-	TGCGCCAGCAGCCAACGGGAAAGCTCCTACAATGAGCAGTTCTTC	CASSQRESSYNEQFF
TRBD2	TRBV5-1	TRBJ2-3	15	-	TGCGCCAGCAGCTCTGGACTAGCGACCACAGATACGCAGTATTTT	CASSSGLATTDTQYF
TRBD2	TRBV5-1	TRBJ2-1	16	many	TGCGCCAGGATGATGACTAGCGGAATCTCCTACAATGAGCAGTTCTTC	CARMMTSGISYNEQFF
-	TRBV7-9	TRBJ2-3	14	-	TGTGCCAGCAGATTAGGGGATAGGACAGATACGCAGTATTTT	CASRLGDRTDTQYF
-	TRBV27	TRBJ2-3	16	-	TGTGCCAGCAGTTTATCTTATCGGACTAGCACAGATACGCAGTATTTT	CASSLSYRTSTDTQYF
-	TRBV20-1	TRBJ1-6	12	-	TGCAGTGCTAGATCTGCTAATTCACCCCTCCACTTT	CSARSANSPLHF
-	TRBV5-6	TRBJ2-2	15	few	TGTGCCAGCAGCTTGGCCCGACAGCCCACCGGGGAGCTGTTTTTT	CASSLARQPTGELFF
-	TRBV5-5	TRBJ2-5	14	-	TGTGCCAGCAGCCCTGGACCACTCCAGGAGACCCAGTACTTC	CASSPGPLQETQYF
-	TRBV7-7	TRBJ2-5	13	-	TGTGCCAGCAGCAGCGAGAACCAAGAGACCCAGTACTTC	CASSSENQETQYF
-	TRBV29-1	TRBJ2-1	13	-	TGCAGCGTTGCTCGGGGTACCTACAATGAGCAGTTCTTC	CSVARGTYNEQFF
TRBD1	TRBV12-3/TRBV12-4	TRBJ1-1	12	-	TGTGCCAGCAGCGTCGACAGGGGGTTGGCTTTCTTT	CASSVDRGLAFF
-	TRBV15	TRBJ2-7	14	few	TGTGCCACCAGCAGAGACAGCGGTCCCTACGAGCAGTACTTC	CATSRDSGPYEQYF
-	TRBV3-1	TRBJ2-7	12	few	TGTGCCAGCAGCTATTCAACCTACGAGCAGTACTTC	CASSYSTYEQYF
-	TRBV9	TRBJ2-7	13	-	TGTGCCAGCAGTTCCTCCAGGGACAACGAGCAGTACTTC	CASSSSRDNEQYF
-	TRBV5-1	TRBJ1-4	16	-	TGCGCCAGCAGAGACCCATCCACGGGGGCAAATGAAAAACTGTTTTTT	CASRDPSTGANEKLFF
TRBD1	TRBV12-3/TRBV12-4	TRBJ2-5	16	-	TGTGCCAGCAGACCGGGACAGGGGGCAGGCCAAGAGACCCAGTACTTC	CASRPGQGAGQETQYF
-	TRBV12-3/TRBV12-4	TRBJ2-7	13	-	TGTGCCAGCAGTTTTAGGGCGGGCTACGAGCAGTACTTC	CASSFRAGYEQYF
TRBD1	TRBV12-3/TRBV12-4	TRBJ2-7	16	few	TGTGCCAGCAGTTCCTCAACCGGGACAGAGTCCTACGAGCAGTACTTC	CASSSSTGTESYEQYF
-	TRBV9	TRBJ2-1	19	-	TGTGCCAGCAGAGATCTAATACTTGCGTGGCGGAGTTCCTACAATGAGCAGTTCTTC	CASRDLILAWRSSYNEQFF
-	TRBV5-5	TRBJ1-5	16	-	TGTGCCAGCAGCTTGGGCCAGTCCCATAGCAATCAGCCCCAGCATTTT	CASSLGQSHSNQPQHF
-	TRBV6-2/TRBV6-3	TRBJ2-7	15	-	TGTGCCAGCAGTCGCGGACTCTCCGAGACTTACGAGCAGTACTTC	CASSRGLSETYEQYF
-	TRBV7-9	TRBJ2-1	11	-	TGTGCCAGCAGCTCACTTATAGAGCAGTTCTTC	CASSSLIEQFF
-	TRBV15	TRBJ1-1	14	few	TGTGCCACCAGCAGAGATCGAGGTCGGGGTGAAGCTTTCTTT	CATSRDRGRGEAFF
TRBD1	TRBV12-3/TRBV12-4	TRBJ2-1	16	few	TGTGCCAGCAGTTTAGGCCTTGGACAGGGATACAATGAGCAGTTCTTC	CASSLGLGQGYNEQFF
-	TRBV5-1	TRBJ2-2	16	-	TGCGCCAGCAGCCAGACCGGGACATTAGTCACCGGGGAGCTGTTTTTT	CASSQTGTLVTGELFF
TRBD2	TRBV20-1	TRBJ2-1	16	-	TGCAGTGCTAGAGATCGACTAGCGGGGGCCTACAATGAGCAGTTCTTC	CSARDRLAGAYNEQFF
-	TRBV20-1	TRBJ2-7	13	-	TGCAGTCCCGAAGGAAAACAGGCCTACGAGCAGTACTTC	CSPEGKQAYEQYF
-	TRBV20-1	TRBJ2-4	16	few	TGCAGTGCTAGAGACCCTAACAGGGTGGGCAAAAACATTCAGTACTTC	CSARDPNRVGKNIQYF
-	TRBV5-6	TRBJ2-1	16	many	TGTGCCAGCAGCTTGGCCCGTAGGGCTAGCGCGAATGAGCAGTTCTTC	CASSLARRASANEQFF
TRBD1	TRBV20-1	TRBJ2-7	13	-	TGCTCCCTCCTAAGGCAGGGGGCGGGAGAGCAGTACTTC	CSLLRQGAGEQYF
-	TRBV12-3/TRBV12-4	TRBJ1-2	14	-	TGTGCCAGCAGCTCACTCAAAGTTGGCTATGGCTACACCTTC	CASSSLKVGYGYTF
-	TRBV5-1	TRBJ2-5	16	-	TGCGCCAGCAGCCTCGGGTCCTCCCAGGGCAGAGAGACCCAGTACTTC	CASSLGSSQGRETQYF
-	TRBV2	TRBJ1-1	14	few	TGTGCCAGAGGATCAGGGATAGGGAACACTGAAGCTTTCTTT	CARGSGIGNTEAFF
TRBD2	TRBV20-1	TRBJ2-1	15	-	TGCAGTGCGCCTACTAGCGGGAGGGTTTGGAATGAGCAGTTCTTC	CSAPTSGRVWNEQFF
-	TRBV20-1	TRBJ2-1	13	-	TGCAGTTCCTACAGGGAACCCTACAATGAGCAGTTCTTC	CSSYREPYNEQFF
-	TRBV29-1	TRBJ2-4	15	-	TGCAGCGTTGATGGTGGGGCCAAAGCCAAAAACATTCAGTACTTC	CSVDGGAKAKNIQYF
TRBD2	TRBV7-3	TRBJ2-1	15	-	TGTGCCAGCAGCATGTTAGCGGGAGCGGGTAATGAGCAGTTCTTC	CASSMLAGAGNEQFF
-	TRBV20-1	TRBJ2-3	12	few	TGCAGTGCTAGGGGCCCTAGCCCTACACAGTATTTT	CSARGPSPTQYF
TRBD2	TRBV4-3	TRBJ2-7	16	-	TGCGCCAGCAGCCAAGGACTAGCGGGAGGATCCTACGAGCAGTACTTC	CASSQGLAGGSYEQYF
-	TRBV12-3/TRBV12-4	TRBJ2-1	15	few	TGTGCCAGCAGCCCGGACGGAAGCTCCTACAATGAGCAGTTCTTC	CASSPDGSSYNEQFF
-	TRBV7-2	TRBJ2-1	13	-	TGTGCCAGCAGCTCGTCCCGCCTAAGGGAGCAGTTCTTC	CASSSSRLREQFF
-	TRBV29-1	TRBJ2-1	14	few	TGCAGCGCCTATCTAGCGGACAGCTACAATGAGCAGTTCTTC	CSAYLADSYNEQFF
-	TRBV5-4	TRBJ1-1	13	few	TGTGCCAGCAGCTCCGAAGCGGGCACTGAAGCTTTCTTT	CASSSEAGTEAFF
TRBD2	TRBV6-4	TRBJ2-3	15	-	TGTGCCACCAGGAGGACTAGCGGGGGGTCCGATACGCAGTATTTT	CATRRTSGGSDTQYF
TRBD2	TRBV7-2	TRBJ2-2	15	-	TGTGCCAGCAGCTTTAGCGGGAGTGGAACCGGGGAGCTGTTTTTT	CASSFSGSGTGELFF
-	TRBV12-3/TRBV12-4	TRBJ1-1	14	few	TGTGCCAGCAGGATAGCGACGGGCCGGGCTGAAGCTTTCTTT	CASRIATGRAEAFF
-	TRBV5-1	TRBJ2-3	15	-	TGCGCCAGCAGCTTAGGAGGGTCCATAACAGATACGCAGTATTTT	CASSLGGSITDTQYF
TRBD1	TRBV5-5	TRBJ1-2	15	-	TGTGCCAGCAGCTCCTTCGGACAGGCTGGCTATGGCTACACCTTC	CASSSFGQAGYGYTF
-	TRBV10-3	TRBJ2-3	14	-	TGTGCCATCAGTGAGTCGCCGGGGAGTGATACGCAGTATTTT	CAISESPGSDTQYF